This T cell receptor beta chain is from a study of vaccination effects on CD4 cells after COVID-19 (dated by TCRdb to 2022 to 2024). About the full investigation: In the ViraFEST assay, PBMC were stimulated with viral peptide pools, and TCR sequencing was then used to find antigen-specific CD4+ T cell clonotypes based on their expansion. Post-vaccine samples across the study were collected a median of 72 days after the second dose, with a range of 14 to 241. Each well held two million PBMC cultured in IMDM containing 5% human AB serum, about 10 IU/ml IL-2 and gentamicin, along with about 9.3 ug/ml peptides. In both COVID-19 convalescent patients and infection-naive vaccine recipients, the study compared SARS-CoV-2 spike-specific CD4+ TCR repertoires from before mRNA vaccination with those from after it. Altogether, about 10 COVID-19 convalescent patients and several SARS-CoV-2-naive healthy vaccine recipients made up the full study. The Oncomine TCR Beta short-read assay on an Illumina iSeq 100 was used to sequence cultures from other donors in the study.

The research as a whole found: Among healthy vaccine recipients, nearly all vaccine-induced clones were SARS-CoV-2 mono-reactive, and only 1 of 255 was cross-reactive with common cold coronaviruses. At late post-vaccination timepoints, both infection-induced and vaccine-induced clones showed marked clonal contraction, consistent with waning T cell responses. The study was limited by a small number of convalescent patients and lacked early post-infection timepoints.

Turning to this clone: Its antigen is currently not known. Qualities for individual bases were not recorded, and no much larger clone is one base off.

The library relied on the immunoSEQ multiplex PCR assay. DNA from the cultured and isolated CD4+ T cells underwent TCR beta CDR3 sequencing. Regarding the original processing steps: Non-productive TCR sequences were discarded, and reads were trimmed to the CDR3 region, with only CDR3s of 7 or more amino acids retained. Antigen-specific clonotypes were identified with the MANAFEST web app by comparing expansion in peptide wells against reference cultures. To count as positive, a clone had to show expansion at FDR<0.05 compared with the reference and with all other wells, an odds ratio above 5, and a frequency above 0.1% in two replicate wells. A clonotype was called cross-reactive if it was significantly expanded both in SARS-CoV-2 spike wells and in at least one common cold coronavirus spike condition. Using the stringdist R package, CDR3 similarity was measured by Levenshtein distance, and unrooted trees were constructed with ape in R 3.6.1. TCRdb limited this immuneACCESS table to in-frame rearrangements with V and J called. A share of clones is missing; checked studies link under half to unresolved V genes, and the rest is unexplained. D and trimming were read from the DNA, whereas the V and J calls and clone size are those reported in that table. The sample has about 71,000 clones on record, 70% to 80% of them singletons. Clones ranked in the top ten supply about 2.4% of the sample.

The CDR3 runs 16 residues from the cysteine to the phenylalanine. The retained sequence is limited to the CDR3, 48 bases, with the frame set at the first base. V loses 8 bases at its end and J loses 0 bases; junction bases beyond the gene matches: 8. Looking up the germline V gene (reference sequence) yields CDR1 SEHNR and CDR2 FQNEAQ. After about 9 days of culture, CD4+ T cells were isolated with the EasySep CD4+ T cell isolation kit. Each participant got two doses of an mRNA SARS-CoV-2 vaccine, either BNT162b2 or mRNA-1273. Healthy vaccine recipients had no prior SARS-CoV-2 infection, confirmed by negative nucleocapsid antibodies before and after vaccination. Half of the culture medium was replaced with fresh IL-2-containing medium on days 3 and 7. Unless noted otherwise, every peptide stimulation condition was cultured in triplicate wells. PBMC were separated from whole blood using Ficoll-Paque Plus gradient centrifugation and were then either cryopreserved at -140C or used fresh. The QIAamp micro DNA kit was used to extract genomic DNA from the cultured CD4+ T cells.

This clonotype originated in a human donor who received a COVID-19 vaccine. This sample comprised CD4+ T cells from PBMCs cultured without peptide, obtained after COVID-19 vaccination. In this chain, TRBV7-9 is recombined with TRBJ2-3, with 10 bases matching TRBD1. Here is the DNA: TGTGCCAGCGCCTGGGACAGGGGAGCTAGCACAGATACGCAGTATTTT. Protein translation: CASAWDRGASTDTQYF.